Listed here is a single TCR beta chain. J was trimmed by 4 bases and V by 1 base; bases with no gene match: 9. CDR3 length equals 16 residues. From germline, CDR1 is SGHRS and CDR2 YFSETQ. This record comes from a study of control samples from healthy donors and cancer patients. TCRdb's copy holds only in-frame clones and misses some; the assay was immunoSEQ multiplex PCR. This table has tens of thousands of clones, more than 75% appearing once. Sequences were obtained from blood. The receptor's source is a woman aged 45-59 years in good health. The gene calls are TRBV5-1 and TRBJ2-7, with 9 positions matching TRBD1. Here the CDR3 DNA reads TGCGCCAGCAGCTTGTCTTTATCGGACAGGGGTTACGAGCAGTACTTC. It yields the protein CASSLSLSDRGYEQYF.